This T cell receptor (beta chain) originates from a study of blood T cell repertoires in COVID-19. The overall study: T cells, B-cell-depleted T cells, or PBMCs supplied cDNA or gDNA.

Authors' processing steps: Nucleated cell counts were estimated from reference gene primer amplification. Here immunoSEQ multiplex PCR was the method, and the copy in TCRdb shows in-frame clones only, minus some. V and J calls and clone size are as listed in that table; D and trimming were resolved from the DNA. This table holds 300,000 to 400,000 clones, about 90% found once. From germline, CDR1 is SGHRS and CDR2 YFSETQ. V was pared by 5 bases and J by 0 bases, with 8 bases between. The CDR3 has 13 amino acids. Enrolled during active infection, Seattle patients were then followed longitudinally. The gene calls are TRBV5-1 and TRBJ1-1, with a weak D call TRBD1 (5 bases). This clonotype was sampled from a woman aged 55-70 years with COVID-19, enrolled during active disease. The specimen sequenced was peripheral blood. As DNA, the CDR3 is TGCGCCAGCAGTAAGGGGATGAACACTGAAGCTTTCTTT. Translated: CASSKGMNTEAFF.